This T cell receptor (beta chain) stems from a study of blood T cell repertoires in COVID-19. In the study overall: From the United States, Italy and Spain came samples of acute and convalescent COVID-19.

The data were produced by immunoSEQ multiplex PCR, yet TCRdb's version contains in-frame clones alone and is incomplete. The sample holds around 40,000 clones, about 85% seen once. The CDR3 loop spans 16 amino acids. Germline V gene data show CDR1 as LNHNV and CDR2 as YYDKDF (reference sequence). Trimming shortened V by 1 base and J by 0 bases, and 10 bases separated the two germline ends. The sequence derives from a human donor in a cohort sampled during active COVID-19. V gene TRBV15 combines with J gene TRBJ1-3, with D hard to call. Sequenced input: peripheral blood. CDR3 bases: TGTGCCACCAGCAGAGCCCCAGGAAACTCTGGAAACACCATATATTTT. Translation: CATSRAPGNSGNTIYF.